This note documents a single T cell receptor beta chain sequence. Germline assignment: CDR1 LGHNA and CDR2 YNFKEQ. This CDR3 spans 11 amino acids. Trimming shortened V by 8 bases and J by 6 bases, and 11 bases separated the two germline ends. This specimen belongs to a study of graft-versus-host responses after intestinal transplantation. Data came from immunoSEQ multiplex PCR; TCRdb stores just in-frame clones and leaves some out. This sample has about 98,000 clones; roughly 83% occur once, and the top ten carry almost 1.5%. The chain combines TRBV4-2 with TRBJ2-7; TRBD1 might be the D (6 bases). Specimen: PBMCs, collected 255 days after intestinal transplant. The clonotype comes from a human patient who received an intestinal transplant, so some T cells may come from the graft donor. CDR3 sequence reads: CASGTGTEQYF. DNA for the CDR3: TGTGCCAGCGGAACAGGGACCGAGCAGTACTTC.